This T cell receptor (beta chain) was identified in a study of graft-versus-host responses after intestinal transplantation. Study overall: Each recipient received a multivisceral, liver-intestinal, or isolated intestinal graft. Study results and limitations: Analysis identified GvH clones in recipient marrow, with some appearing first in ileum or blood. Peak GvH clone levels in circulation were associated with early post-transplant HvG declines. Within the allografts of patients who had graft-donor T cell macrochimerism, graft-versus-host to host-versus-graft clonal ratios were high.

V was trimmed by 3 bases and J by 0 bases, leaving 17 bases between them. CDR1 ENHRY and CDR2 SYGVKD come from the germline V gene. The CDR3 totals 17 residues. The assay was immunoSEQ multiplex PCR, and TCRdb's table has in-frame clones only and misses some. The sample lists about 88,000 clones; approximately 94% were seen once. As for this clone: Its antigen is unknown.

The sample was unstimulated CD4+ T cells sorted from spleen or lymph node cells, taken before transplant. This chain links TRBV10-3 with TRBJ1-1; the D gene is possibly TRBD1 (6 bases). The TCR comes from a human donor who was the organ donor for an intestinal transplant. This chain's CDR3 is CAISDFAATGVNTEAFF. CDR3 in DNA: TGTGCCATCAGTGATTTCGCTGCGACAGGCGTGAACACTGAAGCTTTCTTT.